This T cell receptor (beta chain) is from a study of Ad26.COV2.S vaccination and SARS-CoV-2 variants. Study-wide context: In the study, Ad26.COV2.S was injected intramuscularly once, or twice 56 days apart.

Treatment meaning: around 19 received Ad26.COV2.S at low or high dose, single or two shots; about 5 received placebo; per-sample allocation not given. Sampling occurred on day 63 after the first vaccine or placebo injection. Produced via immunoSEQ multiplex PCR; TCRdb's table is partial and in-frame only. The repertoire holds around 270,000 clones, with approximately 90% as singletons. Per the germline V gene, CDR1 is LNHDA and CDR2 is SQIVND (reference sequence). The V and J ends lost 1 base and 6 bases, in that order; junction bases with no gene match: 6. CDR3 length: 16 residues. Sequenced material: peripheral blood, taken in a trial of Ad26.COV2.S vaccine versus placebo. This receptor was obtained from a person between 18 and 65 years old who received the Ad26.COV2.S COVID-19 vaccine or a placebo. This chain connects TRBV19 to TRBJ2-3, with 11 nucleotides matching TRBD2. CDR3 nucleotides: TGTGCCAGTAGTATAGGAGGTAGCGGGAGGGCTGATACGCAGTATTTT. It specifies CASSIGGSGRADTQYF.